Presented here are 14 T cell receptor beta chains from one specimen sequenced in a study of shared clonotypes between healthy human individuals. The method was immunoSEQ multiplex PCR; TCRdb's version includes in-frame clones alone and lacks a portion of them. The sample carries about 1.5 million clones, about 98% recorded once. Specimen: naive CD4+ T cells sorted from blood. Subset described: CD45RA+ positively selected. Source of these receptors: a man aged 25-45 years in good health.

For the CDR3, the DNA is TGTGCCACTTCACCGGGACAGGGGAGTGAAAAACTGTTTTTT. It is translated as CATSPGQGSEKLFF. The V and J genes are TRBV10-3 and TRBJ1-4, with 10 bases lining up with TRBD1. V dropped 10 bases and J dropped 7; count of bases not matched to a gene: 9. CDR1 ENHRY and CDR2 SYGVKD come from the germline V gene. The length of the CDR3 is 14 residues.

CDR3 protein: CASSSEGGSLYEQYF. DNA for the CDR3: TGTGCCAGCAGCTCAGAGGGCGGGAGTTTGTACGAGCAGTACTTC. The chain is built from TRBV7-3 and TRBJ2-7; 7 bases map to TRBD2. CDR3 length equals 15 residues. CDR1 and CDR2 (germline): SGHTA, FQGTGA. V trimming: 4 bases; J trimming: 4 bases; junction bases outside the gene matches: 10.

The J gene is TRBJ2-7, the V gene TRBV15; the D is unclear. V was shortened by 0 bases and J by 4 bases, with 7 bases between the two germline ends. The CDR3 runs to 13 residues. Germline CDR1 LNHNV, CDR2 YYDKDF (reference sequence). The CDR3 spells CATSRDRQYEQYF. The CDR3 DNA is TGTGCCACCAGCAGAGACCGACAATACGAGCAGTACTTC.

As for this clone: The sample has other DNA sequences that encode this CDR3 too. This sequence joins TRBV18 and TRBJ2-1, with 9 nucleotides matching TRBD2. This CDR3 comprises 12 residues. The V segment lost 3 bases and the J segment 10 bases; nucleotides outside the gene matches: 1. Germline V gene lookup returns CDR1 KGHSH and CDR2 LQKENI. The CDR3 reads CASSPSGGEQFF. DNA of the CDR3: TGTGCCAGCTCACCCAGCGGGGGGGAGCAGTTCTTC.

This clone came up once. This chain links TRBV18 with TRBJ2-1, with D unresolved. With 3 bases removed from V and 2 bases from J, the gap between germline ends came to 14 bases. Germline V gene sequence: CDR1 KGHSH, CDR2 LQKENI. CDR3 size: 16 residues. The CDR3 nucleotides are TGTGCCAGCTCACCCCCCAACCGCCCTACCTACAATGAGCAGTTCTTC. Residues: CASSPPNRPTYNEQFF.

The chain combines TRBV14 with TRBJ2-7; 7 bases match TRBD1. CDR1 is SGHDN and CDR2 is FVKESK in the germline V gene. The CDR3 extends over 17 amino acids. Trimming took 5 bases from V and 1 from J; bases not matched to a gene: 14. The DNA for the CDR3 is TGTGCCAGCAGCTACTCGACAGGGATGATAGGGTCCTACGAGCAGTACTTC. Protein sequence: CASSYSTGMIGSYEQYF.

This rearrangement joins TRBV4-3 to TRBJ1-1; D remains ambiguous. CDR3 length: 15 amino acids. Germline V gene sequence: CDR1 LGHNA, CDR2 YSLEER. V lost 0 bases and J lost 4, with 12 bases in between. In DNA form, the CDR3 reads TGCGCCAGCAGCCAAGATGGGCGTTTCCTCACTGAAGCTTTCTTT. The encoded protein is CASSQDGRFLTEAFF.

A single count supports this clone. The CDR3 coding sequence is TGTGCCAGCAGTCTAGACAGCCTCTATGGCTACACCTTC. It yields the protein CASSLDSLYGYTF. V gene TRBV28 combines with J gene TRBJ1-2, with D perhaps TRBD1 (5 bases). The CDR3 spans 13 residues. The germline V gene has CDR1 MDHEN and CDR2 SYDVKM. V shed 5 bases and J shed 4 bases, with 11 bases lying between them.

The V gene is TRBV5-5, the J gene TRBJ1-5, with D perhaps matching TRBD1 (5 bases). Per the germline V gene, CDR1 is SGHKS and CDR2 is YYEKEE (reference sequence). The V end was cut by 6 bases, the J end by 7 bases, with 17 bases between. The CDR3 length is 14 residues. The CDR3 loop is CASTRGGFGQPQHF. The CDR3 DNA is TGTGCCAGCACCCGGGGGGGTTTCGGGCAGCCCCAGCATTTT.

Comments on this clone: Other DNA sequences within the sample encode an identical CDR3. This chain links TRBV5-1 with TRBJ1-3, with a weak D call TRBD1 (6 bases). This CDR3 contains 15 residues. The ends were cut back, 4 bases at V and 0 bases at J, with 11 bases in the middle. Germline V gene sequence: CDR1 SGHRS, CDR2 YFSETQ. In DNA, the CDR3 is TGCGCCAGCAGCGAGGGGGGAAGCTCTGGAAACACCATATATTTT. Its protein product is CASSEGGSSGNTIYF.

The J gene is TRBJ2-3, the V gene TRBV4-2; D is perhaps TRBD2 (5 bases). This CDR3 contains 14 residues. CDR1 and CDR2 from the germline V gene are LGHNA and YNFKEQ. The V end lost 1 base, the J end lost 4 bases, and 9 bases lay between the germline ends. The CDR3 sequence is CASSQGEGPDTQYF. CDR3 DNA: TGTGCCAGCAGCCAAGGCGAGGGTCCAGATACGCAGTATTTT.

CDR3 in amino acids: CASSSGQGRVGETQYF. The CDR3 bases are TGTGCCAGCAGCTCCGGACAGGGGCGAGTTGGAGAGACCCAGTACTTC. The chain links TRBV5-8 to TRBJ2-5; 9 positions agree with TRBD1. V lost 3 bases, J lost 4 bases, and 10 bases stayed unmatched. Germline CDR1 reads SGHTS; CDR2 reads YDEGEE. CDR3 length: 16 residues. The full variable domain, in which reference TRBV5-8 and TRBJ2-5 provide the parts outside the CDR3, is EAGVTQSPTHLIKTRGQQATLRCSPISGHTSVYWYQQALGLGLQFLLWYDEGEERNRGNFPPRFSGRQFPNYSSELNVNALELEDSALYLCASSSGQGRVGETQYFGPGTRLLVL.

The rearrangement links TRBV7-9 to TRBJ1-4; no clear D. Trimming left V 1 base short and J 5 bases short, with 8 bases between. CDR1 and CDR2 (germline): SEHNR, FQNEAQ (reference sequence). The length of the CDR3 is 14 residues. CDR3: CASSLVPENEKLFF. The CDR3, as DNA: TGTGCCAGCAGCTTAGTGCCGGAAAATGAAAAACTGTTTTTT.

The chain employs TRBV5-4 and TRBJ2-1; 12 nucleotides line up with TRBD2. Germline CDR1 is SGHNT and CDR2 is YYREEE (reference sequence). V was clipped by 3 bases and J by 5 bases; unmatched bases: 6. The length of the CDR3 is 16 residues. The CDR3 is CASSSPSGRANNEQFF. CDR3 DNA sequence: TGTGCCAGCAGCTCTCCTAGCGGGAGGGCGAACAATGAGCAGTTCTTC.